The clone carrying this T cell receptor beta chain was found once. Its target is unknown. Mismatch with germline at one junction end may stem from a read error. Samples had at least 6.5 million PBMCs isolated from them. A second roughly 6 to 11 cycle PCR used barcoded and J-beta primers. One entry per CDR3 protein results from TCRdb running MiXCR on the 5' RACE reads. The sample lists approximately 1.5 million distinct CDR3 sequences, about 42% seen once, with about 4% in the top ten. The record originates from a study of blood T cells in healthy people across ages. The CDR3 sequence is 15 residues long. Looked up from germline, CDR1 is PRHDT and CDR2 is FYEKMQ (reference sequence). Study results and caveats: Long-lived donors exceeded aged donors in naive CD4+ cells and diversity. Diversity estimated from one million T cells was considered an underestimate.

The source of this sequence is a woman between 18 and 29 years old in good health. Sequencing input: blood. This chain joins TRBV13 and TRBJ2-1; D might be TRBD2 (5 bases). In DNA form, the CDR3 reads TGTGCCAGCAGCTTTGGCGGGCCTCCTTACAAGGAGCAGTTCTTC. As protein: CASSFGGPPYKEQFF.